Listed below are T cell receptor beta chains from one sample, sequenced in a study of control samples from healthy donors and cancer patients. Only in-frame clones appear in the TCRdb table, and some are missing; sequencing was by immunoSEQ multiplex PCR. This sample yields approximately 97,000 clones, of which 80% to 95% are seen a single time; 3% belongs to the top ten. Sequences were obtained from blood. These receptors came from a human donor in good health. The donor label of this sample is uncertain. Both conserved end residues are part of each CDR3. D genes are given only for firm matches.

V | D | CDR3
TRBV14 | NA | CASSQQQLSYNSPLHF
TRBV3-1/TRBV3-2 | NA | CASSQDLALRGPEKLFF
TRBV29-1 | NA | CSVFDRANTEAFF
TRBV18 | TRBD1 | CASSLGTGGFNEQFF
TRBV12-3/TRBV12-4 | NA | CASSSSGSPEAFF
TRBV12-5 | NA | CASGLPPYGYTF
TRBV28 | NA | CASSPPGTNEKLFF
TRBV5-1 | NA | CASSSGQVPAGGTGELFF
TRBV6-5 | TRBD1 | CASSFLGTGVNYGYTF
TRBV24-1 | NA | CATSEEGRNQPQHF
TRBV7-3 | NA | CASSQGRNTEAFF
TRBV6-5 | NA | CASSRENYGYTF
TRBV24-1 | NA | CATSQGRSYGYTF
TRBV21-1 | NA | CASTNRDETQYF
TRBV12-3/TRBV12-4 | NA | CASSWGLGNIQYF
TRBV28 | NA | CASSPRTHQETDTQYF
TRBV2 | NA | CASRRGPETQYF
TRBV6-1 | TRBD1 | CASSEDRVQPQHF
TRBV7-9 | NA | CASSPRGDLTEAFF
TRBV9 | NA | CASSVAQADTEAFF
TRBV6-2/TRBV6-3 | NA | CASSYVGETQYF
TRBV6-1 | NA | CASSEEGFSSGNTIYF